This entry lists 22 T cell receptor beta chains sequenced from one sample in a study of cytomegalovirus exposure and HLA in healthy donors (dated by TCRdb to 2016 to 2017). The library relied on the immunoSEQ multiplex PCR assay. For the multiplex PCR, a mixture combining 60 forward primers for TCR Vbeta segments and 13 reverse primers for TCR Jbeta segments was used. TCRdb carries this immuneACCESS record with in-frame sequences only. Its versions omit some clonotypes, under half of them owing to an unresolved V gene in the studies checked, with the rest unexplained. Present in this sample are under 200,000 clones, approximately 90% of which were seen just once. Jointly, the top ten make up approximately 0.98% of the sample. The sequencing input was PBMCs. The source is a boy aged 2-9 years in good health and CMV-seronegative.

The CDR3 sequence: CASTQDSGELFF. CDR3 sequence (DNA): TGTGCCAGCACCCAGGACAGCGGGGAGCTGTTTTTT. The chain combines TRBV25-1 with TRBJ2-2, with a tentative D call TRBD1 (6 bases). Trimming removed 7 bases at V and 7 bases at J, with 10 bases between. The CDR3 loop spans 12 amino acids. Germline V gene data show CDR1 as MGHDK and CDR2 as SYGVNS.

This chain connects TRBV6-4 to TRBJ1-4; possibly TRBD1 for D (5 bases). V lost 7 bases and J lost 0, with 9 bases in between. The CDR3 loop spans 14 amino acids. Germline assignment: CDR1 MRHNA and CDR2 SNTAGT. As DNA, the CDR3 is TGTGCCAGCATAGGGGTCCCAACTAATGAAAAACTGTTTTTT. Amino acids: CASIGVPTNEKLFF.

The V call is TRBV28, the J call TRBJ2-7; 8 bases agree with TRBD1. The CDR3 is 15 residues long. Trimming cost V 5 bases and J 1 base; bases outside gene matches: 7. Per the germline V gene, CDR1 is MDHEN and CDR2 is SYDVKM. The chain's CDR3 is CASSPGTGVSYEQYF. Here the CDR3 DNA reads TGTGCCAGCAGTCCCGGGACAGGTGTGTCCTACGAGCAGTACTTC.

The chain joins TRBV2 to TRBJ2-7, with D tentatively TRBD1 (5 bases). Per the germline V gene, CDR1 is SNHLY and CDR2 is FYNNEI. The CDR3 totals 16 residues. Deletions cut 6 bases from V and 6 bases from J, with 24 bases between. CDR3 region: CASSLTQTDPTVEQYF. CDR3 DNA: TGTGCCAGCAGCCTCACCCAGACAGATCCCACAGTCGAGCAGTACTTC.

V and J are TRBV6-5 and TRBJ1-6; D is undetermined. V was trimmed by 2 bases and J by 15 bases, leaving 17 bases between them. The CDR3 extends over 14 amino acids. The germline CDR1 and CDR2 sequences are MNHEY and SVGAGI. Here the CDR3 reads CASSYLSGEIRLHF. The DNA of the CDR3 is TGTGCCAGCAGTTACCTTAGTGGTGAGATACGCCTCCACTTT.

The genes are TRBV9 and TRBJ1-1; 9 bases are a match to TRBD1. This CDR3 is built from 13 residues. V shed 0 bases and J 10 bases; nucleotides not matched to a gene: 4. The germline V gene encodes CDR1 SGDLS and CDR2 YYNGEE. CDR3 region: CASSVGTGGRAFF. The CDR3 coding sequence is TGTGCCAGCAGCGTAGGTACAGGGGGCAGAGCTTTCTTT.

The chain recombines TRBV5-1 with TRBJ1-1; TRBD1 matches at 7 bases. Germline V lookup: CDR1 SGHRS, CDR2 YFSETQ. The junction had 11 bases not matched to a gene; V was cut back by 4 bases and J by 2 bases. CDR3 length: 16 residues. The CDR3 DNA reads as TGCGCCAGCAGCACCCAATACAGGGGAAGAAACACTGAAGCTTTCTTT. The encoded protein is CASSTQYRGRNTEAFF.

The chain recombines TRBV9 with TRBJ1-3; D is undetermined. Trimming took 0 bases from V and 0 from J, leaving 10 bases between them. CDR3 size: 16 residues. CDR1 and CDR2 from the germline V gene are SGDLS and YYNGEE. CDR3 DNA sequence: TGTGCCAGCAGCGTAGATCAGGCTACCTCTGGAAACACCATATATTTT. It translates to CASSVDQATSGNTIYF.

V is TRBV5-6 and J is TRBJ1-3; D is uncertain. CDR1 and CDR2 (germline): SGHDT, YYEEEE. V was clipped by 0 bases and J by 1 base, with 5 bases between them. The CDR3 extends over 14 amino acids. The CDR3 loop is CASSLGRSGNTIYF. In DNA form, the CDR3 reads TGTGCCAGCAGCTTGGGCAGATCTGGAAACACCATATATTTT.

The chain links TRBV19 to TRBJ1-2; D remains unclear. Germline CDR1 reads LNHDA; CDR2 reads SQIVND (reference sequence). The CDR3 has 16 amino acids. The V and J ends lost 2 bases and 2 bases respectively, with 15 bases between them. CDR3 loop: CASSISVGVLNYGYTF. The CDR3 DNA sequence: TGTGCCAGTAGTATATCGGTCGGGGTTTTGAACTATGGCTACACCTTC.

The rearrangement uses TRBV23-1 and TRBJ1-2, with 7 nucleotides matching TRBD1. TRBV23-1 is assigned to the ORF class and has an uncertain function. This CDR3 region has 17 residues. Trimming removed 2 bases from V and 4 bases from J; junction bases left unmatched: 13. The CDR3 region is CASSQPGGQGVSYGYTF. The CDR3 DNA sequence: TGCGCCAGCAGTCAACCCGGCGGGCAGGGGGTGAGCTATGGCTACACCTTC.

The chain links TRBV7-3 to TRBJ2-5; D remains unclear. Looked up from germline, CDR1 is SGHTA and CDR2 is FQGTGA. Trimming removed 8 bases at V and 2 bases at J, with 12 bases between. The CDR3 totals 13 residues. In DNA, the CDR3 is TGTGCCAGCTCCCCGGCGGTTCAAGAGACCCAGTACTTC. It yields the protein CASSPAVQETQYF.

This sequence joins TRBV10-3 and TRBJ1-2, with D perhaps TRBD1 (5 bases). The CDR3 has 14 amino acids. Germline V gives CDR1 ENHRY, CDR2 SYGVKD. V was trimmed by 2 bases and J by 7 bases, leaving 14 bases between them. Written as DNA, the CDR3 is TGTGCCATCAGTGAGCCGGGGGACGCGGGTGGCTACACCTTC. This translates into CAISEPGDAGGYTF.

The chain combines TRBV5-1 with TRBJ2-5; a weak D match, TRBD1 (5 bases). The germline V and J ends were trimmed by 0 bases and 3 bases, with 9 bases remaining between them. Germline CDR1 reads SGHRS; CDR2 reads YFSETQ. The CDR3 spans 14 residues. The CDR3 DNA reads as TGCGCCAGCAGCTTGGCAGGGAATGAAGAGACCCAGTACTTC. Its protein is CASSLAGNEETQYF.

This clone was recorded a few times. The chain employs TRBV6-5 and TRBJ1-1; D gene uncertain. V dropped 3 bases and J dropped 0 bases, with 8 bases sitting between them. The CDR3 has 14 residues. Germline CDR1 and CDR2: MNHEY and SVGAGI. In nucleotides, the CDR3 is TGTGCCAGCAGTTATAGCACCATGAACACTGAAGCTTTCTTT. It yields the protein CASSYSTMNTEAFF.

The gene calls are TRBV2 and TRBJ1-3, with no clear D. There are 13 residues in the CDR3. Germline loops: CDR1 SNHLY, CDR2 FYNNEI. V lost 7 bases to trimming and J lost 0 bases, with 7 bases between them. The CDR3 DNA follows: TGTGCCAGCAAACAGTCCTCTGGAAACACCATATATTTT. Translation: CASKQSSGNTIYF.

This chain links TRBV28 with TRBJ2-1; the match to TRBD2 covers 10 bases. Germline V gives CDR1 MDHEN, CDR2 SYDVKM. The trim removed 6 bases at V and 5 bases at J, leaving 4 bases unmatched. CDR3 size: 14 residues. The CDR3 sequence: CASSPLAGNNEQFF. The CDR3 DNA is TGTGCCAGCAGCCCACTAGCGGGAAACAATGAGCAGTTCTTC.

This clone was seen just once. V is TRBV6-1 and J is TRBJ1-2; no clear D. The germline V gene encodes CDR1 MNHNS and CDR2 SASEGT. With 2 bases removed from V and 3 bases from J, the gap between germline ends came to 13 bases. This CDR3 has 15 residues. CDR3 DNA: TGTGCCAGCAGTGAATCCTTTGCAGGATACTATGGCTACACCTTC. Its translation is CASSESFAGYYGYTF.

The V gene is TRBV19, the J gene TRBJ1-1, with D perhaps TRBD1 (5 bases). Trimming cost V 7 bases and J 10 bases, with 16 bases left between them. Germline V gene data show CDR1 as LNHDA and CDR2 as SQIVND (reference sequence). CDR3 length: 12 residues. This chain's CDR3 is CASNFRGAVAFF. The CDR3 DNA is TGTGCCAGTAACTTCCGCGGGGCAGTAGCTTTCTTT.

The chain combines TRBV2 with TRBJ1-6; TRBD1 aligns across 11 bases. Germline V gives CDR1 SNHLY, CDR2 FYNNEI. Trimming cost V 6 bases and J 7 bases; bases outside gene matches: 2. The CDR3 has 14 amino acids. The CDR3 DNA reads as TGTGCCAGCAGGGGGACAGGGGGGAATTCACCCCTCCACTTT. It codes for CASRGTGGNSPLHF.

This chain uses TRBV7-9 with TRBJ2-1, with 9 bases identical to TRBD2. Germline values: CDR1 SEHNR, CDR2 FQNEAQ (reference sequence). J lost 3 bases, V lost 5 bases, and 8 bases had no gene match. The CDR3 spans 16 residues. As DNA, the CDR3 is TGTGCCAGCAGCCCGCGAGCAGCGGGAGGCTACAATGAGCAGTTCTTC. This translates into CASSPRAAGGYNEQFF.

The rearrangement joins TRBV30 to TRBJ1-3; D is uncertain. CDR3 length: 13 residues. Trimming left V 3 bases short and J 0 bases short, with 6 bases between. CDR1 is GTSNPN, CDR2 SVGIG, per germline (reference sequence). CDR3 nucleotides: TGTGCCTGGAGAAGGAGCTCTGGAAACACCATATATTTT. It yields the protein CAWRRSSGNTIYF. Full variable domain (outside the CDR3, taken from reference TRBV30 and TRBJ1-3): SQTIHQWPATLVQPVGSPLSLECTVEGTSNPNLYWYRQAAGRGLQLLFYSVGIGQISSEVPQNLSASRPQDRQFILSSKKLLLSDSGFYLCAWRRSSGNTIYFGEGSWLTVV.